This T cell receptor (beta chain) was profiled in a study of blood T cells in healthy people across ages (dated by TCRdb to about 2015). Background for the entire study: In model experiments, template switching captured roughly one uniquely barcoded TCR beta cDNA molecule for every two T cells. Using deep sequencing normalized with unique cDNA molecular identifiers, the study measured how TCR beta repertoire diversity changes with age. The donors were divided into four age groups: young (average approximately 17 years), middle-aged (about 40), aged (about 61) and long-lived (roughly 88). Two additional independent replicas of 1 million unique cDNA reads from the same blood draw were analyzed for two donors (one aged 18 to 30 and one aged 80 or older).

Libraries were constructed by 5' RACE. Sequencing was carried out with an Illumina HiSeq 2500. A second PCR of roughly 7 to 11 cycles was performed with a sample-barcoded 5' primer and a J-beta primer mix. A unique molecular identifier was introduced onto each TCR beta cDNA molecule by a template-switch 5' adaptor carrying 12 random nucleotides. Each sample yielded at least 3 million CDR3-containing paired-end reads. All of the RNA was converted into first-strand cDNA using the Mint cDNA synthesis kit, with a TRBC-specific oligonucleotide serving as the primer. Following uracil-DNA glycosylase treatment, a first 18-cycle PCR with universal primers M1SS and BC2_uni_R was performed on all cDNA. As for the authors' bioinformatics: Each sample was normalized by randomly selecting 1 million high-quality reads, each carrying a distinct molecular identifier. Reads with shared molecular identifiers were discarded instead of being binned into consensus sequences. MiTCR, set to a Q25 quality threshold and the strictest error-elimination algorithm, was used for CDR3 identification, clonotype clustering and error correction. A nonparametric unseen species model with Euler transformation was used to estimate lower-bound total TCR beta diversity. The public reads were reanalyzed by TCRdb: fastp trimming at Q25, MiXCR alignment, in-frame beta chains only. Rows with a matching CDR3 protein are joined into one entry that keeps the most common DNA and genes. TCRdb, not the original authors, processed these V and J calls. Within this sample are about 540,000 distinct CDR3 sequences, with more than 20% of them counted one time only. The ten largest account for roughly 10% of the sample.

The investigation overall reported the following: The CMV infection status of donors was not known, potentially confounding age-related changes in expanded clonotypes. Because profiling used bulk unsorted PBMCs, naive and antigen-experienced compartments could not be compared conclusively. Compared with the aged group, more naive CD4+ T cells, fewer expanded clones and increased TCR diversity were shown by the long-lived group, suggesting age selection. As age increased, observed TCR beta diversity per million T cells dropped in a roughly linear way, and a significant reduction was already evident by age 40. Estimates of total diversity based on one million sequenced T cells were considered lower bounds and underestimates. The percentage of naive T cells measured by flow cytometry correlated strongly with observed TCR beta diversity.

Between the V and J ends, shortened by 7 bases and 7 bases respectively, the junction contains 22 bases. Counted from cysteine to phenylalanine, this CDR3 has 15 amino acids. Just CDR3 DNA is preserved here, 45 bases in frame from base 1. The donors were roughly 39 Caucasian individuals from Russia, aged 6 to 90 years, who were systemically healthy. Each donor gave ten milliliters of peripheral blood, collected into EDTA-treated Vacutainer tubes. Ficoll-Paque density-gradient centrifugation was used to isolate PBMCs, with at least 6.5 million per sample. Trizol reagent was used to extract total RNA from PBMCs, with at least 5 micrograms per sample. For every donor, an aliquot of PBMCs went through flow cytometry to measure the percentages of naive CD45RAhigh/CD27high T cells. About this clonotype itself: Its antigen has not been determined. No base-level quality is on record; no much larger clone is a single base apart.

The sample also formed part of further work on T cells of mothers and their children. The other study reports the following: The donors were nine systemically healthy Caucasian individuals, made up of three mothers and their six children. cDNA synthesis used all of the extracted RNA, with approximately 1.6 ug of RNA in each 15 ul reaction. In the second PCR, sample barcodes and 2-4 random nucleotides were introduced via the M1S primer. More than 8.5 million TCR beta CDR3 reads were obtained from each mother, and about 3 million reads were obtained from each child. In both related and unrelated pairs, thymic selection shapes the output of TCR recombination in a similar way, with inherited differences having only a minor effect. Normalized repertoire overlap was always slightly but never significantly higher in related than unrelated mother-child pairs. Persistent microchimeric T cell clones were not detected, at a sensitivity of 85 to 100 clones per million clonotypes. To look for features that set related mother-child pairs apart from unrelated individuals, the researchers ran deep NGS to compare the TCR beta repertoires of mothers and children. Mothers averaged roughly 40 +/- 4 years of age and children averaged about 10 +/- 4 years. Libraries were sequenced on Illumina HiSeq 2000 with 100+100 nt paired-end reads after adapter ligation with NEBNext reagents. To avoid cross-contamination, the mother libraries and the child libraries were prepared a month apart and sequenced in separate runs. For each donor, between about 500,000 and 2,200,000 distinct TCR beta clonotypes were identified. Naive TCR beta clonotypes were estimated from low-frequency clonotypes matched to each donor's FACS-determined naive share, without sorting.

Material: blood. The sequence derives from a boy younger than 18 in good health. The chain was built from TRBV12-3 or TRBV12-4 and TRBJ1-1; the D gene is unclear. DNA sequence: TGTGCCAGCACCAAAATGAGTGGCAGTCAGTATGAAGCTTTCTTT. Translated, it reads CASTKMSGSQYEAFF.